This TCR beta chain was identified in a study of memory CD4+ T cells and cytomegalovirus serostatus. Germline CDR1 and CDR2: LNHDA and SQIVND (reference sequence). V lost 7 bases and J 1 base, leaving 7 bases between the germline ends. The CDR3 runs to 13 residues. In the authors' methods: Out-of-frame sequences were removed, leaving roughly 2,200,000 distinct TCRbeta sequences. Produced via immunoSEQ multiplex PCR; TCRdb's table is partial and in-frame only. V, J and clone size derive from that table, while D and trimming were established from the DNA sequence. The data hold 45,000 to 60,000 clones, with about 74% observed a single time. The sort gate was single viable CD3+CD4+CD8-CD45RO+ cells for memory CD4+ T cells.

This chain uses TRBV19 with TRBJ2-2, with D perhaps TRBD2 (6 bases). The receptor was derived from an adult in good health and CMV-seropositive. The specimen sequenced was memory CD4+ T cells from blood. CDR3 DNA sequence: TGTGCCAGTACGGAGGGGAACACCGGGGAGCTGTTTTTT. Its translation is CASTEGNTGELFF.